One and the same sample provided the 9 T cell receptor beta chains below, sequenced in a study of T cell repertoires in cytomegalovirus infection. One entry per CDR3 protein results from TCRdb running MiXCR on the reads. The repertoire consists of fewer than 200,000 distinct CDR3 sequences, with approximately 15% occurring once and the leading ten covering 25% to 30%. Sequenced input: PBMCs. These receptors originate from a human donor in good health (CMV status not recorded). Some clones in this sample may be carry-over from other donors' samples.

There are many counts of this clonotype. This chain connects TRBV7-2 to TRBJ2-4, with D possibly being TRBD2 (5 bases). Trimming stripped 5 bases from V and 0 bases from J, with 20 bases between. This CDR3 has 18 amino acids. Per germline, CDR1 SGHTA and CDR2 FQGNSA. The CDR3 DNA reads TGTGCCAGCAGCCTACCCGGAGGTACCTTACTAGCCAAAAACATTCAGTACTTC. Its translation is CASSLPGGTLLAKNIQYF.

This clonotype was seen a handful of times. The J gene is TRBJ2-6, the V gene TRBV20-1, with TRBD1 matching over 8 bases. This CDR3 comprises 15 residues. The germline gives CDR1 DFQATT, CDR2 SNEGSKA (reference sequence). V trimming: 6 bases; J trimming: 1 base; junction bases outside the gene matches: 5. The CDR3 sequence: CSALDRESGANVLTF. The CDR3 bases are TGCAGTGCCCTGGACAGGGAATCTGGGGCCAACGTCCTGACTTTC.

This clonotype was recorded a few times. The rearrangement joins TRBV29-1 to TRBJ2-3; D gene ambiguous. The CDR3 consists of 13 residues. Germline V gene data show CDR1 as SQVTM and CDR2 as ANQGSEA. Trimming removed 4 bases at V and 0 bases at J, with 8 bases between. The CDR3 sequence: CSVVTPSTDTQYF. The CDR3 DNA sequence: TGCAGCGTTGTGACTCCTAGCACAGATACGCAGTATTTT.

This clonotype was counted ten times or more. The CDR3 DNA reads as TGTGCTAGCGGATTACTGAGACAGGGGTTTGCTGGGGCCAACGTCCTGACTTTC. It translates to CASGLLRQGFAGANVLTF. This chain joins TRBV12-5 and TRBJ2-6, with 8 bases lining up with TRBD1. Germline CDR1 and CDR2: LGHNT and FRNRAP. This CDR3 region has 18 residues. With V trimmed by 9 bases and J by 2 bases, 15 bases remained unmatched.

V and J are TRBV6-5 and TRBJ2-2; 12 bases are a match to TRBD2. Trimming cost V 10 bases and J 5 bases; bases outside gene matches: 2. Germline CDR1 MNHEY, CDR2 SVGAGI. The CDR3 consists of 13 residues. CDR3 coding DNA: TGTGCCACCGGGACTAGCGGGACCGGGGAGCTGTTTTTT. Its protein product is CATGTSGTGELFF.

There are many counts of this clonotype. The gene calls are TRBV7-2 and TRBJ2-7; D perhaps matches TRBD2 (5 bases). The length of the CDR3 is 14 residues. The V end was cut by 5 bases, the J end by 2 bases, with 13 bases between. CDR1 is SGHTA and CDR2 is FQGNSA in the germline V gene. The CDR3 protein is CASSVGLVAYEQYF. The CDR3 nucleotides read TGTGCCAGCAGCGTCGGACTGGTCGCCTACGAGCAGTACTTC.

This clonotype has more than one count but fewer than ten. This chain uses TRBV6-1 with TRBJ2-3; D may be TRBD2 (5 bases). The CDR3 sequence is 16 residues long. V was cut by 6 bases and J by 2 bases, with 18 bases left in between. Germline CDR1 is MNHNS and CDR2 is SASEGT. The CDR3 sequence is CASSPILVIITDTQYF. CDR3 DNA: TGTGCCAGCAGCCCGATACTAGTGATTATCACAGATACGCAGTATTTT.

Ten or more counts support this clonotype. V and J are TRBV7-3 and TRBJ1-1; possible D gene TRBD1, 6 bases. The germline gives CDR1 SGHTA, CDR2 FQGTGA. V was shortened by 5 bases and J by 5 bases, with 12 bases between the two germline ends. There are 13 residues in the CDR3. In nucleotides, the CDR3 is TGTGCCAGCAGCCTAAACAGGGCTACTGAAGCTTTCTTT. Encoded protein: CASSLNRATEAFF.

This chain links TRBV6-2 or TRBV6-3 with TRBJ1-1; tentative D call: TRBD1 (5 bases). CDR1 MNHEY and CDR2 SVGEGT come from the germline V gene. Trimming removed 5 bases from V and 0 bases from J, with 13 bases in between. The CDR3 has 15 amino acids. The CDR3 bases are TGTGCCAGCAGTAGTGGGGGAGGCATGAACACTGAAGCTTTCTTT. As protein: CASSSGGGMNTEAFF.